This is a list of T cell receptor beta chains from one sample in a study of molecular identifiers for immune sequencing clone quantification. MiXCR, run by TCRdb on the PCR reads, gives a single entry per CDR3 protein. Among about 640,000 distinct CDR3 sequences listed, 15% to 20% were seen once. What was sequenced was naive CD8+ T cells from blood, with Jurkat cell RNA spiked in. The origin of the receptors is a human donor in good health. Some libraries in this study had Jurkat cell RNA spiked in. CDR3s include the opening cysteine and the closing phenylalanine or tryptophan. The order of the fields is D gene, clone size, J gene, V gene, CDR3 protein, CDR3 DNA. A D gene is named only where the DNA matches it firmly. Not all rows give a size; the values are once, few, many and, for expanded clones, a class.

D gene: .; clone size: once; J gene: TRBJ2-1; V gene: TRBV15; CDR3 protein: CATSRELTGEQFF; CDR3 DNA: TGTGCCACCAGCAGAGAACTGACCGGTGAGCAGTTCTTC
D gene: .; clone size: .; J gene: TRBJ2-2; V gene: TRBV6-1; CDR3 protein: CASSENWVLHTGELFF; CDR3 DNA: TGTGCCAGCAGTGAAAATTGGGTATTGCACACCGGGGAGCTGTTTTTT
D gene: .; clone size: .; J gene: TRBJ2-1; V gene: TRBV7-9; CDR3 protein: CASMGGNEQFF; CDR3 DNA: TGTGCCAGCATGGGGGGCAATGAGCAGTTCTTC
D gene: TRBD2; clone size: many; J gene: TRBJ2-3; V gene: TRBV4-1; CDR3 protein: CASSQISSGGSDTQYF; CDR3 DNA: TGCGCCAGCAGCCAAATTTCTAGCGGGGGTTCGGATACGCAGTATTTT
D gene: .; clone size: few; J gene: TRBJ2-6; V gene: TRBV20-1; CDR3 protein: CSAVEDDEVGPGANVLTF; CDR3 DNA: TGCAGTGCGGTAGAGGACGACGAAGTAGGACCTGGGGCCAACGTCCTGACTTTC
D gene: .; clone size: many; J gene: TRBJ2-5; V gene: TRBV4-3; CDR3 protein: CASSQDLVQQETQYF; CDR3 DNA: TGCGCCAGCAGCCAAGATCTAGTACAGCAAGAGACCCAGTACTTC
D gene: .; clone size: many; J gene: TRBJ2-5; V gene: TRBV27; CDR3 protein: CATSSGVVGETQYF; CDR3 DNA: TGTGCCACCTCCTCAGGGGTCGTAGGAGAGACCCAGTACTTC
D gene: .; clone size: .; J gene: TRBJ1-1; V gene: TRBV4-1; CDR3 protein: CASSPGRMNTEAFF; CDR3 DNA: TGCGCCAGCAGTCCGGGCAGAATGAACACTGAAGCTTTCTTT
D gene: TRBD1; clone size: .; J gene: TRBJ2-1; V gene: TRBV14; CDR3 protein: CASSQEDRGIYNEQFF; CDR3 DNA: TGTGCCAGCAGCCAAGAGGACAGGGGCATCTACAATGAGCAGTTCTTC
D gene: TRBD2; clone size: few; J gene: TRBJ2-5; V gene: TRBV13; CDR3 protein: CASSVWTSGRPREETQYF; CDR3 DNA: TGTGCCAGCAGCGTTTGGACTAGCGGGAGGCCAAGAGAAGAGACCCAGTACTTC
D gene: TRBD1; clone size: .; J gene: TRBJ2-1; V gene: TRBV4-3; CDR3 protein: CASSLDRGFLYEQFF; CDR3 DNA: TGCGCCAGCAGCCTGGACAGGGGGTTTTTGTATGAGCAGTTCTTC
D gene: .; clone size: many; J gene: TRBJ2-1; V gene: TRBV19; CDR3 protein: CASSLLGGEEEQFF; CDR3 DNA: TGTGCCAGTAGCCTTCTAGGGGGAGAGGAGGAGCAGTTCTTC
D gene: .; clone size: many; J gene: TRBJ2-7; V gene: TRBV9; CDR3 protein: CASSPGGGGVQYF; CDR3 DNA: TGTGCCAGCAGCCCCGGCGGAGGAGGGGTGCAGTACTTC
D gene: TRBD1; clone size: many; J gene: TRBJ2-3; V gene: TRBV25-1; CDR3 protein: CATDPSSTGISTDTQYF; CDR3 DNA: TGTGCCACCGACCCTTCCTCGACAGGGATAAGCACAGATACGCAGTATTTT
D gene: .; clone size: .; J gene: TRBJ2-7; V gene: TRBV6-6; CDR3 protein: CASRPLGGGEQYF; CDR3 DNA: TGTGCCAGCCGGCCGTTGGGGGGCGGCGAGCAGTACTTC
D gene: TRBD1; clone size: .; J gene: TRBJ1-1; V gene: TRBV20-1; CDR3 protein: CSAGDGRGGEGFF; CDR3 DNA: TGCAGTGCTGGAGATGGTCGAGGGGGCGAAGGTTTCTTT
D gene: .; clone size: many; J gene: TRBJ1-6; V gene: TRBV7-2; CDR3 protein: CASSSTRDLDSPLHF; CDR3 DNA: TGTGCCAGCAGCTCCACACGGGACTTGGATTCACCCCTCCACTTT
D gene: .; clone size: many; J gene: TRBJ1-1; V gene: TRBV4-1; CDR3 protein: CASSQSGWGPEAFF; CDR3 DNA: TGCGCCAGCAGCCAATCTGGCTGGGGCCCTGAAGCTTTCTTT
D gene: TRBD1; clone size: .; J gene: TRBJ1-1; V gene: TRBV12-3/TRBV12-4; CDR3 protein: CASSKDRGILNTEAFF; CDR3 DNA: TGTGCCAGCAGTAAGGACAGGGGGATACTGAACACTGAAGCTTTCTTT
D gene: .; clone size: many; J gene: TRBJ1-2; V gene: TRBV5-4; CDR3 protein: CASSHRDPIPYGYTF; CDR3 DNA: TGTGCCAGCAGCCACCGGGACCCGATACCCTATGGCTACACCTTC
D gene: .; clone size: .; J gene: TRBJ2-1; V gene: TRBV24-1; CDR3 protein: CATSDGSSYNEQSF; CDR3 DNA: TGTGCCACCAGTGACGGGAGTTCCTACAATGAGCAGTCCTTC
D gene: TRBD1; clone size: many; J gene: TRBJ1-1; V gene: TRBV7-9; CDR3 protein: CASSLTGTGGNTEAFF; CDR3 DNA: TGTGCCAGCAGCTTAACAGGGACAGGGGGTAACACTGAAGCTTTCTTT
D gene: TRBD1; clone size: few; J gene: TRBJ1-6; V gene: TRBV14; CDR3 protein: CASSSIPGGYSPLHF; CDR3 DNA: TGTGCCAGCAGCTCCATCCCAGGGGGGTATTCACCCCTCCACTTT
D gene: .; clone size: few; J gene: TRBJ2-7; V gene: TRBV19; CDR3 protein: CASSIGISPYEQYF; CDR3 DNA: TGTGCCAGTAGTATCGGGATTTCGCCCTACGAGCAGTACTTC
D gene: .; clone size: .; J gene: TRBJ2-5; V gene: TRBV19; CDR3 protein: CASSIDVTVQETQYF; CDR3 DNA: TGTGCCAGTAGTATCGACGTGACGGTCCAAGAGACCCAGTACTTC
D gene: TRBD2; clone size: many; J gene: TRBJ2-3; V gene: TRBV7-9; CDR3 protein: CASSSSSYELAGSQTDTQYF; CDR3 DNA: TGTGCCAGCAGCTCCTCCTCTTATGAACTAGCGGGGAGTCAAACAGATACGCAGTATTTT
D gene: .; clone size: many; J gene: TRBJ2-7; V gene: TRBV20-1; CDR3 protein: CSAFLGYEQYF; CDR3 DNA: TGCAGTGCTTTCCTGGGCTACGAGCAGTACTTC